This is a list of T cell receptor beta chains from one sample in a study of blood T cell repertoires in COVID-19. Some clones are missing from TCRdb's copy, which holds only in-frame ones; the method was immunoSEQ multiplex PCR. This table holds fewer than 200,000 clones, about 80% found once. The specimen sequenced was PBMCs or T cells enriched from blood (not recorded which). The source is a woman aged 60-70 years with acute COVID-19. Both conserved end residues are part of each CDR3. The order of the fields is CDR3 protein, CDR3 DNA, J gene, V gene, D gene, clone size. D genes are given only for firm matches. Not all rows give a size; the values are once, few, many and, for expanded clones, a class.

CASSDSLRGGLQETQYF | TGTGCCAGCAGTGACTCACTTCGGGGAGGGCTCCAAGAGACCCAGTACTTC | TRBJ2-5 | TRBV6-4 | TRBD2 | once
CASSSWGGETQYF | TGTGCCAGCAGCTCCTGGGGGGGGGAGACCCAGTACTTC | TRBJ2-5 | TRBV7-7 | TRBD2 | .
CASSPSRQIYGYTF | TGTGCCAGCTCACCGTCTCGACAGATCTATGGCTACACCTTC | TRBJ1-2 | TRBV18 | . | .
CASSLTGVSTDTQYF | TGTGCCAGCAGCTTAACAGGGGTTAGCACAGATACGCAGTATTTT | TRBJ2-3 | TRBV5-6 | TRBD1 | .
CASSDWDRGGNSPLHF | TGTGCCAGCAGTGATTGGGACAGGGGTGGTAATTCACCCCTCCACTTT | TRBJ1-6 | TRBV25-1 | TRBD1 | once
CASSLAGARNEQFF | TGTGCCAGCAGCTTAGCGGGGGCGCGCAATGAGCAGTTCTTC | TRBJ2-1 | TRBV7-2 | . | .
CASRRTAEAFF | TGTGCCAGCCGTCGGACAGCGGAAGCTTTCTTT | TRBJ1-1 | TRBV2 | . | many
CASRFFPGQPQHF | TGTGCCAGCAGATTTTTCCCGGGACAGCCCCAGCATTTT | TRBJ1-5 | TRBV12-3/TRBV12-4 | . | .
CATQQEASTDTQYF | TGTGCCACACAACAGGAAGCTAGCACAGATACGCAGTATTTT | TRBJ2-3 | TRBV24-1 | . | .
CASSVDFSGELFF | TGTGCCAGCAGCGTAGACTTCTCCGGGGAGCTGTTTTTT | TRBJ2-2 | TRBV9 | . | few
CASSILTGQGLTNQPQHF | TGTGCCAGTAGTATCCTCACCGGACAGGGGCTTACCAATCAGCCCCAGCATTTT | TRBJ1-5 | TRBV19 | TRBD1 | .
CASSSGGTSGLNEQFF | TGTGCCAGCAGCTCGGGGGGGACTAGCGGGCTAAATGAGCAGTTCTTC | TRBJ2-1 | TRBV11-2 | TRBD2 | .
CASSAGSGGGANGYTF | TGTGCCAGCAGCGCCGGATCTGGGGGAGGGGCGAATGGCTACACCTTC | TRBJ1-2 | TRBV9 | . | .
CASSKGQGAGNTEAFF | TGTGCCAGCAGCAAAGGACAGGGGGCTGGGAACACTGAAGCTTTCTTT | TRBJ1-1 | TRBV5-4 | TRBD1 | .
CASRAWGGTYEQYF | TGTGCCAGCAGGGCTTGGGGGGGAACATACGAGCAGTACTTC | TRBJ2-7 | TRBV5-4 | TRBD2 | few
CATNGQALYNSPLHF | TGTGCCACCAACGGACAGGCGCTATATAATTCACCCCTCCACTTT | TRBJ1-6 | TRBV24-1 | TRBD1 | .
CASSPGTAQETQYF | TGTGCCAGTAGTCCTGGGACAGCCCAAGAGACCCAGTACTTC | TRBJ2-5 | TRBV19 | TRBD1 | few
CASSGGSGGPGEQFF | TGTGCCAGCAGCGGAGGTAGCGGGGGCCCCGGGGAGCAGTTCTTC | TRBJ2-1 | TRBV6-4 | TRBD2 | .
CAIRATGGGETQYF | TGTGCCATCCGCGCTACAGGGGGGGGAGAGACCCAGTACTTC | TRBJ2-5 | TRBV10-3 | . | .
CASSQEIVGQNYGYTF | TGCGCCAGCAGCCAAGAAATCGTGGGACAGAACTATGGCTACACCTTC | TRBJ1-2 | TRBV4-3 | TRBD1 | once
CASSGGQVHTDTQYF | TGTGCCAGCAGCGGTGGACAGGTACACACAGATACGCAGTATTTT | TRBJ2-3 | TRBV9 | TRBD1 | .
CASSSSWGSGETQYF | TGTGCCAGCAGCTCAAGCTGGGGTAGCGGAGAGACCCAGTACTTC | TRBJ2-5 | TRBV11-3 | . | .
CASSPGTGNTIYF | TGTGCCAGCAGTCCCGGGACAGGAAACACCATATATTTT | TRBJ1-3 | TRBV28 | . | .
CASSQYGQGAISNTEAFF | TGTGCCAGCAGCCAATACGGACAGGGGGCGATATCGAACACTGAAGCTTTCTTT | TRBJ1-1 | TRBV3-1/TRBV3-2 | TRBD1 | .
CASSQGLAGANYNEQFF | TGTGCCAGCTCACAGGGACTAGCGGGGGCGAACTACAATGAGCAGTTCTTC | TRBJ2-1 | TRBV18 | TRBD2 | .